Listed below are T cell receptor beta chains from one sample, sequenced in a study of identical twins. TCRdb reanalysed the 5' RACE reads using MiXCR and keeps one entry per CDR3 protein. Found here are hundreds of thousands of distinct CDR3 sequences, roughly 6.6% of them singletons; the top ten hold around 1.6%. The same specimen was also included in a second study, on yellow fever vaccine responses in identical twins.

Material: PBMCs. These receptors all stem from a woman between 18 and 29 years old in good health. Both conserved end residues are part of each CDR3. The order of the fields is J gene, clone size, V gene, D gene, CDR3 DNA, CDR3 protein. D genes are given only for firm matches. Expanded clones get a size class; other rows say once, few or many, or leave the size out.

TRBJ2-4 NA TRBV3-1 NA TGTGCCAGCAGCCAAAGCCGGGCCAAAAACATTCAGTACTTC CASSQSRAKNIQYF
TRBJ2-3 few TRBV9 NA TGTGCCAGCAGCGTAGCTCCCAGCGGCAGCACAGATACGCAGTATTTT CASSVAPSGSTDTQYF
TRBJ2-1 NA TRBV13 TRBD1 TGTGCCAGCAGCTTAGGTTGGTCTTGGGACAGCCACAATGAGCAGTTCTTC CASSLGWSWDSHNEQFF
TRBJ2-5 many TRBV29-1 NA TGCAGCGTTGAAGATGTTTACCAACGAACCGGGACACTCCAAGAGACCCAGTACTTC CSVEDVYQRTGTLQETQYF
TRBJ2-5 many TRBV29-1 NA TGCAGCGTTAGGACGGATGGGGAGACCCAGTACTTC CSVRTDGETQYF
TRBJ2-3 many TRBV5-1 NA TGCGCCAGCAGCTTTGACTCTCGCACAGATACGCAGTATTTT CASSFDSRTDTQYF
TRBJ2-1 NA TRBV19 TRBD2 TGTGCCAGTAGTAGGACTAGCGGGAGTTTCGATGAGCAGTTCTTC CASSRTSGSFDEQFF
TRBJ2-7 many TRBV20-1 TRBD2 TGCAGTGCCCAACTAGCGGGAGCGGGTGAGCAGTACTTC CSAQLAGAGEQYF
TRBJ2-1 many TRBV10-3 TRBD2 TGTGCCATCAGCTCAAGCGGGGGCTCCTACAATGAGCAGTTCTTC CAISSSGGSYNEQFF
TRBJ2-5 NA TRBV6-1 TRBD1 TGTGCCAGCAGCCGGGACAGGGGGTTGGGGGAGACCCAGTACTTC CASSRDRGLGETQYF
TRBJ2-1 many TRBV12-3/TRBV12-4 TRBD2 TGTGCCAGCAGTTTTCTGGTGACTAGCGGGTTCGATGAGCAGTTCTTC CASSFLVTSGFDEQFF
TRBJ2-1 many TRBV11-2 NA TGTGCCAGCAGCTTAGGCAATCCCCCCTACAATGAGCAGTTCTTC CASSLGNPPYNEQFF
TRBJ2-1 few TRBV7-9 TRBD2 TGTGCCAGCAGCTATAGGACTAGCGGGGACGCAAGGGAGCAGTTCTTC CASSYRTSGDAREQFF
TRBJ1-2 NA TRBV3-1 TRBD1 TGTGCCAGCACCCTTGGGGACAGCTATGGCTACACCTTC CASTLGDSYGYTF
TRBJ2-2 many TRBV3-1 NA TGTGCCAGCAGGTCTCCCGGGGAGCTGTTTTTT CASRSPGELFF
TRBJ1-1 many TRBV28 NA TGTGCCGGGCGACGGACTTCGAAGACTGAAGCTTTCTTT CAGRRTSKTEAFF
TRBJ2-7 few TRBV4-1 TRBD2 TGCGCCAGCAGCCAAACTAGCGGGAGGGTCTACGAGCAGTACTTC CASSQTSGRVYEQYF
TRBJ2-1 NA TRBV11-1 NA TGTGCCAGCAGCTCGGCCGGACTTCACTACAATGAGCAGTTCTTC CASSSAGLHYNEQFF
TRBJ1-5 many TRBV10-3 NA TGTGCCATCAGTGAGTCAGGGGACAATCAGCCCCAGCATTTT CAISESGDNQPQHF
TRBJ2-1 NA TRBV27 TRBD2 TGTGCCAGCAGTCCCTGGGAGGGTAAGAAAAATGAGCAGTTCTTC CASSPWEGKKNEQFF
TRBJ2-1 many TRBV10-3 NA TGTGCCATTACCGTTGGGGGCTCCTACAATGAGCAGTTCTTC CAITVGGSYNEQFF
TRBJ1-6 many TRBV21-1 NA TGTGCCAGCAGCTCCGGACAGGGGGCGTCCTATAATTCACCCCTCCACTTT CASSSGQGASYNSPLHF
TRBJ2-5 few TRBV5-1 NA TGCGCCAGCAGCTTGGACAGGGACCAAGAGACCCAGTACTTC CASSLDRDQETQYF
TRBJ2-1 NA TRBV11-2 TRBD1 TGTGCCAGCAGCTCCAGGGGGCGCGATTGGCATGAGCAGTTCTTC CASSSRGRDWHEQFF
TRBJ2-3 NA TRBV20-1 TRBD2 TGCAGTGCCACCCCTAGAGCGGGGGTGAGCACAGATACGCAGTATTTT CSATPRAGVSTDTQYF
TRBJ2-1 few TRBV6-1 NA TGTGCCACCGAACCTAGGTGGGGTTCGTCCTACAATGAGCAGTTCTTC CATEPRWGSSYNEQFF
TRBJ2-2 many TRBV5-1 TRBD2 TGCGCCAGCATCGCTAGCGGTACCACCGGGGAGCTGTTTTTT CASIASGTTGELFF
TRBJ2-3 few TRBV24-1 NA TGTGCCACCAGTTTACCGGGAACGATTACGCAGTATTTT CATSLPGTITQYF
TRBJ2-6 few TRBV6-4 NA TGTGCCAGCAAGCGGGACAGCTCTGGGGCCAACGTCCTGACTTTC CASKRDSSGANVLTF
TRBJ2-7 few TRBV2 TRBD1 TGTGCCAGCAGAGGGACAGCTCACCCCTACGAGCAGTACTTC CASRGTAHPYEQYF
TRBJ2-7 NA TRBV12-3/TRBV12-4 NA TGTGCCAGCAGCCACGCTCTAGCCGTCTACGAGCAGTACTTC CASSHALAVYEQYF
TRBJ2-2 many TRBV5-4 NA TGTGCCAGCAGCCTTGACTCTCCGAACACCGGGGAGCTGTTTTTT CASSLDSPNTGELFF
TRBJ2-7 NA TRBV7-9 TRBD1 TGTGCCAGCAGCCCGCGCCCCGAGACAGGGTACGAGCAGTACTTC CASSPRPETGYEQYF
TRBJ2-3 NA TRBV5-6 TRBD2 TGTGCCAGCAGCTTCGAAGGGAGGGACACAGATACGCAGTATTTT CASSFEGRDTDTQYF
TRBJ2-5 few TRBV5-1 NA TGCGCCAGCAGCTTACTAGGGGGGATGAACGGGGAGACCCAGTACTTC CASSLLGGMNGETQYF
TRBJ1-1 few TRBV28 NA TGTGCCAGCAGTTTTAAGTGGCCAACTCGGGACACTGAAGCTTTCTTT CASSFKWPTRDTEAFF